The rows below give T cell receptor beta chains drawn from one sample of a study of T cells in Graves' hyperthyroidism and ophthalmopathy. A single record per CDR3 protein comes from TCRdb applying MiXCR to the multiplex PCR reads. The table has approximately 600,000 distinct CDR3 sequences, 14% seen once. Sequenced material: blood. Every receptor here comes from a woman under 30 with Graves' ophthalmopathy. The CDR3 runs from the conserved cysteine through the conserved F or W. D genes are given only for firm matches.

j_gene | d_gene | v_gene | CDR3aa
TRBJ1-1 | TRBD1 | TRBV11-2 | CASSRGQGASTEAFF
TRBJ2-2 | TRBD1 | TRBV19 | CASRLPGQGHTGELFF
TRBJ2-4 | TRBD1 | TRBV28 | CASSSDRGDIQYF
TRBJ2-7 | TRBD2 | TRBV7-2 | CASSLARTSGSYEQYF
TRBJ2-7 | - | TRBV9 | CASSKTGRLDYEQYF
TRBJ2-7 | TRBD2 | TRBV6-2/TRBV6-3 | CASSYSPGLAYYEQYF
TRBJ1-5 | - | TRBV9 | CASSVEGVNQPQHF
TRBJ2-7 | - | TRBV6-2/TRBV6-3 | CASSYGTYDEQYF
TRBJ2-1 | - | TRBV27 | CASRRDFGSYNEQFF
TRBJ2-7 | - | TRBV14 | CASSRLTGTLYEQYF
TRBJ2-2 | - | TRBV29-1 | CSVVTGHMTGELFF
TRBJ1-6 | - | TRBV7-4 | CASSLWGIYNSPLHF
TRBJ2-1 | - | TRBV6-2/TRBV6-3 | CASSYHNRESNEQFF
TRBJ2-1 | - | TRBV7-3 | CASTTSGQYTGNEQFF
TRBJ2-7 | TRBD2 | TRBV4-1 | CASSQVLAGVLNEQYF
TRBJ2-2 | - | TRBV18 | CASSPTGTGNTGELFF
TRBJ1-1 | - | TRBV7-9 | CASSFGENTEAFF
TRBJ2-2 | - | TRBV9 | CASSVAPVTNTGELFF
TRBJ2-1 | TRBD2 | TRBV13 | CAGSLGLAGGPSYNEQFF
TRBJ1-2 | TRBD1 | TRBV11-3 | CASSLESPGTVYGYTF
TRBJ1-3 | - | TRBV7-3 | CASSPVGGVGNTIYF
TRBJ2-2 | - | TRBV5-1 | CASSAGLPNTGELFF
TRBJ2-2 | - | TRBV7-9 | CASSHKTDGYTGGLFF
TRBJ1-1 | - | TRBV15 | CATSREKGRGVNTEAFF
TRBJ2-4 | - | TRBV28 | CASSFFGREEAKNIQYF
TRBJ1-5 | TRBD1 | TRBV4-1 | CASSQVTGGNSNQPQHF
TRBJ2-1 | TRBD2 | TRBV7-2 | CASSPGLAGANEQFF
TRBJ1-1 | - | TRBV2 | CASTREVAGGTEAFF
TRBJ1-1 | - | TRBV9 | CASSVEVDTEAFF